What follows is one T cell receptor (beta chain) and its context. Its antigen remains unknown. From germline, CDR1 is SGHNT and CDR2 YYREEE (reference sequence). V shed 0 bases and J 3 bases; nucleotides not matched to a gene: 12. This CDR3 spans 18 amino acids. These data originate in a study of PD-1 blockade in classical Hodgkin lymphoma. Study conclusions and caveats: In newly diagnosed patients, baseline TCR diversity was reportedly below that of healthy donors. What drove the repertoire differences, possibly disease activity or prior therapy, has not been defined.

Brentuximab vedotin exposure varied, and every patient relapsed after autologous stem cell transplantation. Sequencing was performed with immunoSEQ multiplex PCR; in TCRdb, only in-frame clones are kept and a portion is missing. The table has almost 85,000 clones, around nine tenths seen once; the top ten hold about 20%. The sequence came from a human donor with classical Hodgkin lymphoma. Sequencing was performed on peripheral blood mononuclear cells (PBMCs), taken at baseline. The gene calls are TRBV5-4 and TRBJ2-7; 10 positions agree with TRBD2. The CDR3 DNA sequence: TGTGCCAGCAGCTTGGAGTCCCCTTACGGGACTAGCGACTACGAGCAGTACTTC. It is translated as CASSLESPYGTSDYEQYF.